The following is a T cell receptor (beta chain) sequence with its context. This clone has more than one count but fewer than ten. Its antigen remains unidentified. No base qualities exist here, and no much larger clone lies one base off it. CDR1 SGHTA and CDR2 FQGNSA were looked up in the germline V gene. The CDR3 runs 16 amino acids, cysteine and phenylalanine included. Just the 48-base CDR3 DNA is kept, in frame starting at base 1. V drops 1 base and J drops 2 bases, leaving 12 bases in between. The entry originates in a study of cytomegalovirus exposure and HLA in healthy donors (dated by TCRdb to between 2016 and 2019). General notes on the study: In an earlier analysis of approximately 640 of the donors, around 300 Gb of sequence data and 100 million or so unique TCR beta sequences from roughly 180 million T cells were reported. The later analysis used no new phenotypic data to find candidate immune exposures, relying instead on TCR beta sequences and their occurrence across donors. Besides the first cohort of 550 to 750 subjects, a separate validation cohort made up of 120 different subjects was used. HLA typing covered class I and class II loci at four-digit resolution. The aim of the study was to test whether cataloging public T cell receptors could identify signatures of past pathogen exposure. A later genetic analysis used genome-wide SNP genotypes for about 65% of the roughly 670 donors, treating that subset as a discovery cohort. The study combined high-throughput TCR immunosequencing, statistical association of individual TCRs with disease status, and machine learning to predict cytomegalovirus infection status. The study profiled the T cell repertoires of 666 subjects by immunosequencing and related them to cytomegalovirus serostatus. Around 330 gigabases of sequencing data and around 80 million unique TCR sequences made up an early release that covered 500 to 700 HLA-typed donors. Among some 410 genotyped donors of the cohort, an average of about 240,000 unique TCR beta nucleotide sequences were sequenced per donor, about a sixth of them non-productive. All discovery cohort repertoires had been generated using a single sequencing platform. In an earlier analysis of about 590 of the donors, high-throughput TCR beta sequencing was used to judge whether each TCR beta V gene segment behaved as functional or pseudogenic. Donor age, sex, ethnicity and CMV serostatus were compiled together with the repertoire data. To study patterns of TCR occurrence, a later analysis re-analyzed previously published TCR beta repertoires from several hundred donors and added high-resolution HLA genotyping. The genetic ancestry cluster associated with self-reported Caucasian donors included roughly 84% of the roughly 390 genotyped donors. Four or five DR-DQ haplotypes were handled as single units for association and clustering because linkage in the cohort was strong. The number of donors typed differed by locus, with roughly 629-640 for A, B, C, DRB1 and DQB1, roughly 520 for DQA1, some 570 for DPA1, and under 490 for DPB1. The study at large found these results: Compared with equally common non-associated chains, HLA-associated TCR beta chains in a later analysis were more clonally expanded and had lower generation probabilities. In a later analysis, 15,000 to 20,000 TCR beta sequences were associated with specific HLA alleles at a false discovery rate of 0.05. The cohort was sequenced for TCR beta chains only, and without alpha or paired-chain data the features that could be detected were limited. According to a later analysis, parvovirus B19, influenza, CMV and Epstein-Barr virus appeared linked to several top co-occurrence clusters. Most TCR sequences were observed very rarely across donors, whereas some public TCRs were present in many individuals. CMV serostatus was the only immune exposure information available for the cohort. A later genetic analysis associated a missense DCLRE1C variant with V-gene and J-gene trimming of TCR beta chains, and an independent cohort replicated the association. A further reported finding was that TCR beta sequences accurately predicted the HLA-A and HLA-B alleles for most subjects in the first cohort. In a later analysis, TCR association rates were found to vary across HLA loci, with the most associated TCRs seen for DRB1 alleles and the fewest for HLA-C alleles. The classifier was reported to diagnose cytomegalovirus status with high specificity and sensitivity in both the original cohort and the validation cohort. In a later genetic analysis, fewer N-insertions in productive TCRs were reported among donors in an Asian-associated ancestry cluster than the roughly 700-donor mean. In vitro tests confirmed that three of the cytomegalovirus-associated TCR beta chains recognize cytomegalovirus antigens. When HLA alleles, especially DR and DQ, strongly co-occurred, attributing TCR associations to individual alleles was difficult. The authors suggested that the approach could potentially be generalized to other disease states and immunological phenotypes. Linkage disequilibrium might explain the correlated functional status among segregating V segments, but an unknown experimental factor could not be excluded. The sequencing pipeline was judged likely to have produced a cluster of highly shared sequence variants as a technical artifact. Because the 87-base-pair reads could not distinguish some IMGT-functional V segments, including TRBV6-2 and TRBV6-3, those segments were excluded. Because HLA typing was missing for some donors at each locus, association tests included only the typed subset. The earlier analysis of 587 of the donors excluded 15 to 20 rarely observed V segments, including chromosome 9 orphons, because counts were too low. The presence/absence analyses assumed that sequencing depth was roughly uniform across donors, and that assumption may not be true. In an earlier analysis of 587 of the donors, most TCR beta V segments appeared in productive rearrangements about 87% or about 30% of the time, broadly matching IMGT annotations. According to a later analysis, most CMV-associated TCR beta chains appeared to be HLA-restricted, and the HLA associations seemed to be driven largely by CMV exposure. The study gave a list of some 150 TCR beta chains associated with cytomegalovirus.

The cohort consisted of 600 to 750 healthy bone marrow donors. Cohort members were all nominally healthy when sampled, although unrecorded immune exposures were likely present. The donor tested CMV seropositive and was one of the 289 seropositive cohort members. Every donor gave a peripheral blood sample, and the peripheral blood mononuclear cells from that sample were used for TCR beta sequencing. Genomic DNA was extracted from the blood cell samples with the Qiagen DNeasy Blood Extraction Kit. Library preparation used the immunoSEQ multiplex PCR assay. For the multiplex PCR, a mixture combining 60 forward primers for TCR Vbeta segments and 13 reverse primers for TCR Jbeta segments was used. The CDR3 region of rearranged TCR beta genes was amplified from genomic DNA by a multiplex PCR assay. Amplified TCR beta libraries were sequenced as 87-base-pair reads on the Illumina HiSeq System. The study's processing was this. A later analysis counted about 76 million unique TCR beta chains across the 666 repertoires, and some 11 million of these chains were shared by at least two donors. Raw reads were error-corrected and collapsed into unique sequences by a nearest-neighbor algorithm in which closely related sequences were merged to remove PCR and sequencing errors. To assign V, D and J gene segments, CDR3 sequences were aligned to IMGT reference sequences. For a sequence to be retained, a match of at least six nucleotides was required to both a V gene segment and a J gene segment. A rearrangement was called productive if the CDR3 had no stop codons and remained in frame with V and J, and every other rearrangement was called non-productive. CDR3 was defined by IMGT convention, running from the second conserved V-encoded cysteine to the conserved J-encoded phenylalanine. In an earlier analysis of around 570 of the donors, sequences lacking an unambiguous match to a single V gene segment were excluded. In an earlier analysis of 587 of the donors, V segments were called functional above 56.7% productive rearrangements and were called segregating when the between-donor standard deviation exceeded 5%. A statistical classification framework was developed to diagnose cytomegalovirus status using the catalog of TCR beta chain sequences. In a later analysis, V and J genes were assigned by comparing TCR nucleotide sequences against IMGT/GENE-DB human TR gene sequences. The TCRdist pipeline was used in a later analysis to assign CDR3 sequences and most-parsimonious VDJ recombination scenarios. A later analysis defined each TCR beta chain by its CDR3 amino acid sequence plus V-gene family, and excluded reads lacking a unique V-gene family. A later analysis removed over 500 highly shared, low-generation-probability nucleotide sequences to deal with suspected cross-contamination and a sequencing artifact. For each public chain, a later analysis derived a clonal expansion index from normalized ranks of inferred template counts within each repertoire. In a later analysis, generation probabilities were computed using a VDJ recombination model fitted to out-of-frame rearrangements, and the results were checked against IGoR. A later analysis scored TCR-TCR, TCR-HLA and TCR-CMV co-occurrence with hypergeometric tests, applying a repertoire-size bias correction to TCR pairs. False discovery rates were estimated in a later analysis by permuting HLA or CMV assignments 20 times. In a later analysis, co-occurring TCRs were grouped using DBSCAN, with TCRdist sequence similarity added in when clustering inside HLA-allele-positive subsets. Co-occurrence clustering excluded repertoires with fewer than 30,000 or more than 120,000 public chains, plus five with anomalous nucleotide sharing. TCRdb re-hosts the immuneACCESS table, in-frame sequences only. Its copies lack some clones; in the studies checked, an unresolved V gene accounts for under half of them, and the cause for the rest is not known. V and J calls and clone size are as listed in that table; D and trimming were resolved from the DNA. The sample yields 150,000 to 200,000 clones; approximately 70% were counted once. The top ten constitute roughly 6.6% of the sample.

The sequence joins TRBV7-2 to TRBJ1-5; the D gene lacks a confident call. The sequence was obtained from a middle-aged man in good health and CMV-seropositive. Sequencing was done on a sample of PBMCs. The bases read TGTGCCAGCAGCTTAGTTGGTCAGGTCCGCAATCAGCCCCAGCATTTT. The resulting protein is CASSLVGQVRNQPQHF. The variable domain in full, with residues beyond the CDR3 obtained from the reference TRBV7-2 and TRBJ1-5 genes, is GAGVSQSPSNKVTEKGKDVELRCDPISGHTALYWYRQSLGQGLEFLIYFQGNSAPDKSGLPSDRFSAERTGGSVSTLTIQRTQQEDSAVYLCASSLVGQVRNQPQHFGDGTRLSIL.